Described below is a single TCR beta chain sequence and its context. Original methodology: Amplified reference gene primers provided the basis for estimating nucleated cell counts. Using immunoSEQ multiplex PCR, the repertoire was profiled, and TCRdb retains in-frame clones only, with some absent. The DNA gave D and trimming, while V, J and clone size come from that table. The sample yields around 250,000 clones, about 80% seen once. CDR3 size: 17 residues. The source of the sample is a study of blood T cell repertoires in COVID-19. Study-wide background: Samples taken during acute and convalescent COVID-19 were collected in the United States, Italy and Spain. The analysed material was cDNA or gDNA that came from T cells, B-cell-depleted T cells, or PBMCs.

The TCR originated in a human donor in a cohort sampled during active COVID-19. The chain combines TRBV21-1 with TRBJ2-3; whether TRBD2, the table's D call, matches the DNA was not checked. TRBV21-1 is flagged as a pseudogene. Sequencing was done on a sample of peripheral blood. The CDR3 region has the DNA TGTGCCAGTAAAACTGTCGCCCGCAAGCCCGCCACAGATACGCAGTATTTT. Its protein is CASKTVARKPATDTQYF.